The rows below give T cell receptor beta chains drawn from one sample of a study of T cell responses to AZD1222 COVID-19 vaccine. The method was immunoSEQ multiplex PCR; TCRdb's version includes in-frame clones alone and lacks a portion of them. The sample shows fewer than 150,000 clones, roughly nine tenths of them seen only once. Sample: peripheral blood, taken 28 days after the second AZD1222 dose. The source is an adult who received the AZD1222 COVID-19 vaccine. CDR3s leave out the opening cysteine and the closing phenylalanine or tryptophan. The D gene is left open where the match is weak.

v_call	d_call	j_call	cdr3_aa
TRBV20-1	TRBD1	TRBJ1-2	SSGTAYGYT
TRBV30	TRBD1	TRBJ1-2	AWSVGGTGPYSGLT
TRBV7-9	.	TRBJ1-1	ASTPLRDGNTEAF
TRBV5-1	.	TRBJ2-5	ASSTGGGQETQY
TRBV5-1	.	TRBJ1-1	ASSSRGGELYTEAF
TRBV7-6	TRBD2	TRBJ2-1	ASSLARSGSNEQF
TRBV7-9	TRBD2	TRBJ2-1	ASSPPGGSGRSRLEQF
TRBV18	TRBD1	TRBJ1-1	ASSRTGYLGAEAF
TRBV10-3	TRBD2	TRBJ2-1	AISGGASGLYNEQF
TRBV9	.	TRBJ2-2	ASSVVTNTGELF
TRBV6-1	.	TRBJ1-2	ASSELWVAGYT
TRBV19	.	TRBJ1-1	ASSPWGTEAF
TRBV7-9	.	TRBJ1-5	ASSRESNQPQH
TRBV2	.	TRBJ1-1	ASSEVSGGTEAF
TRBV12-5	.	TRBJ1-5	ASSGANSNQPQH
TRBV4-1	.	TRBJ1-1	ASSQGQNTEAF
TRBV2	.	TRBJ1-1	ATRDRSPNTEAF
TRBV4-3	.	TRBJ2-7	ASSRKGPSSSEGAPYEQY
TRBV6-5	.	TRBJ1-3	ATGGTAEGGNTIY
TRBV10-2	.	TRBJ1-2	ASRMEDNYGYT
TRBV24-1	.	TRBJ2-2	ATSRARGNEAGELF
TRBV7-2	.	TRBJ1-6	ASSTFKGDDSPLH
TRBV4-1	.	TRBJ1-5	ASRQVGGRRDQPQH
TRBV7-9	.	TRBJ1-1	ASVGWALTREAF
TRBV27	.	TRBJ1-2	ASTPGGGLNYGYT
TRBV11-2	.	TRBJ1-1	ASSGDRNTEAF
TRBV7-2	.	TRBJ1-1	ASSPGRVNTEAF
TRBV9	.	TRBJ1-1	ASSVVEGTLNTEAF
TRBV7-2	.	TRBJ2-1	ASSPTGWGDNEQF
TRBV28	.	TRBJ1-2	ASSFSVYGYT
TRBV12-3/TRBV12-4	.	TRBJ2-1	ASSLFLREQF
TRBV15	.	TRBJ2-7	ATSRELGSSYEQY
TRBV27	.	TRBJ1-4	ASSLSRAYNEKLF
TRBV7-3	TRBD2	TRBJ2-2	ASSSSGDFTGELF
TRBV15	.	TRBJ1-1	ATSSQQGNTEAF
TRBV6-5	TRBD1	TRBJ1-1	ASSSTGLNTEAF
TRBV3-1/TRBV3-2	.	TRBJ1-2	ASSQGQDYYGYT
TRBV9	.	TRBJ1-1	ASSGRAGIDTEAF
TRBV25-1	.	TRBJ1-1	ASSLNTEAF
TRBV28	TRBD1	TRBJ2-7	ASSPGQGYEQY
TRBV29-1	.	TRBJ1-5	SVAPRGQGMMHQPQH
TRBV5-1	.	TRBJ2-7	ASSSTGYGYEQY
TRBV18	.	TRBJ2-2	ASSSYTGELF
TRBV27	.	TRBJ2-6	ASSTKSGANVLT
TRBV7-2	TRBD1	TRBJ1-3	ASSRPRGDTGNTIY
TRBV9	.	TRBJ1-2	ASSVRANYGYT
TRBV6-5	.	TRBJ1-1	ASSYSEGITEAF
TRBV12-3/TRBV12-4	.	TRBJ2-7	ASTTYEQY
TRBV25-1	TRBD1	TRBJ1-4	ASRQGDEKLF
TRBV7-9	.	TRBJ1-1	ASSLEGRTEAF
TRBV6-5	.	TRBJ1-2	ASTGGGAGGYT
TRBV4-3	TRBD1	TRBJ1-4	ASSQGINRGAEYEKLF
TRBV7-9	.	TRBJ1-1	ASSLALPGGTEAF
TRBV18	TRBD1	TRBJ1-2	ASSPPGQGGGYT
TRBV19	.	TRBJ2-7	ASSVGRSGEQY
TRBV2	.	TRBJ1-6	ASKLLQRTVNSPLH
TRBV6-5	.	TRBJ2-3	ASSYSSVSTDTQY
TRBV6-2/TRBV6-3	TRBD1	TRBJ1-1	ASSWKGQGNTEAF
TRBV27	TRBD2	TRBJ2-1	ASSPDPSGRNEQF